This T cell receptor beta chain comes out of a study of T cells in women clearing cervical HPV infection. Generated by immunoSEQ multiplex PCR, the TCRdb table keeps only in-frame clones and is missing some. The sample has approximately 35,000 clones. Trimming pared 6 bases from V and 8 bases from J, leaving 14 bases between. The CDR3 is 13 residues long. Germline V gene sequence: CDR1 MNHEY, CDR2 SVGEGT. Points from the study as a whole: Controls had more TRBV6-7 (approximately 0.15%) than cases (roughly 0.11%). T-cell numbers per sample were unknown and may explain richness differences.

A word on this clone: Antigen specificity is unknown. The observed sequence ends 3 residues before the CDR3 terminus, with the missing tail filled in from the germline J gene. The sample holds other DNA sequences that translate to the same CDR3.

Sequencing was carried out using blood buffy coat. J is TRBJ2-1 and V is TRBV6-2 or TRBV6-3, with D perhaps TRBD1 (6 bases). The clonotype comes from a woman between 18 and 70 years old with a cervical HPV16 infection that either progressed to CIN3+ or cleared (not recorded which). CDR3 in amino acids: CASSLNTGHEQFF. The sequenced CDR3 bases are TGTGCCAGCAGCCTGAACACAGGGCATGAG.